Sequencing of this TCR beta chain was carried out in a study of Tregs in tolerant kidney transplant recipients (dated by TCRdb to the late 2010s). Background on the whole study: In bulk CFSE mixed lymphocyte reactions, CFSE-labeled recipient PBMCs were cocultured with irradiated donor PBMCs for 5 to 7 days, then stained for CD3/CD4/CD8 and FACS-sorted. TCRbeta repertoire sequencing was used in a few healthy controls to compare several ways of expanding Tregs specific for an allogeneic donor. The study applied TCRbeta sequencing to find donor-specific regulatory T cells before combined kidney and bone marrow transplantation and then followed those same cells after transplant.

Blood from healthy controls was obtained either from healthy volunteers or as purchased buffy coats. Healthy control blood was separated into PBMCs by Ficoll density gradient and cryopreserved, and patient PBMCs were collected both before and after transplant. For TCRbeta CDR3 sequencing, genomic DNA from the sorted cells was extracted using the QIAGEN DNeasy Blood and Tissue Kit. High-throughput TCRbeta CDR3 sequencing, which included PCR amplification with bias correction and internal controls, was done commercially through immunoSEQ. Regarding the original processing steps: Unique productive TCRbeta sequences were defined by CDR3 nucleotide sequence where primers matched, otherwise by CDR3 amino acid sequence with Vbeta and Jbeta genes. A sequence was defined as donor-reactive if the sequence was expanded at least 5-fold in CFSE-low cells compared with unstimulated cells and had a frequency of at least 0.01% in CFSE-low cells. Repertoire divergence was quantified by Jensen-Shannon divergence calculated from the top 100 TCRbeta sequences ranked by frequency. When a sample had multiple sequencing runs, each run was corrected for sorting error separately and the runs were then pooled. Entries here come from immuneACCESS through TCRdb and include only in-frame sequences with V and J called. Some clones fail to appear in such tables; in the studies checked, an unresolved V gene covers under half of the shortfall, and the cause of the remainder is unknown. V and J calls and clone size follow that table, whereas D and trimming were derived from the DNA. In this sample the table shows about 4,800 clones, roughly 42% of which occur a single time. Roughly 5.4% of the sample belongs to the ten largest clones.

Looking up the germline V gene (reference sequence) yields CDR1 SEHNR and CDR2 FQNEAQ. From the cysteine up to the phenylalanine, the CDR3 has a length of 14 residues. Kept here is only the CDR3 DNA, which spans 42 bases and is read in frame from base 1. Cut back by 2 bases and 11 bases, the V and J ends lie 13 bases apart. This clone is medium-sized (0.01 to 0.1%) in its sample. Its antigen is currently not known. It has no much larger one-base neighbor in the sample; base qualities were not kept. On the study overall, not on this receptor specifically: Biological reproducibility was not examined directly, but technical replication error appeared to be minimal. Expanding Tregs with activated donor B cells appeared to identify the most biologically relevant and donor-specific TCRbeta repertoire. Because the study included only a small number of patients, the results must be confirmed in larger populations and under other immunosuppression protocols.

This TCR was recovered from a human donor in good health. The V and J genes are TRBV7-9 and TRBJ1-6; the D gene is not confidently resolved. The sequencing sample was made of CD8+ T cells from blood cultured with allogeneic cells. The nucleotide sequence reads as follows: TGTGCCAGCAGCTTATCGGATGCCTGGGCACCCCTCCACTTT. It codes for CASSLSDAWAPLHF.